The rows below give T cell receptor beta chains drawn from one sample of a study of blood T cell repertoires in COVID-19. Clones were read by immunoSEQ multiplex PCR, and TCRdb kept only the in-frame ones, dropping some. The data contain 200,000 or so clones, 70% to 90% of them seen just once; the ten biggest clones take up about 7.7%. Sequences were obtained from PBMCs or T cells enriched from blood (not recorded which). These TCRs come from a middle-aged woman with acute COVID-19. Both conserved end residues are part of each CDR3. The order of the fields is V gene, J gene, CDR3 protein.

TRBV11-1	TRBJ1-1	CASSFQKTEAFF
TRBV7-2	TRBJ1-2	CASSGGTGMYGYTF
TRBV30	TRBJ2-1	CAWSFGTSINEQFF
TRBV10-3	TRBJ2-1	CAISGLGLAEGGEQFF
TRBV4-1	TRBJ1-1	CASSHDDRGGTEAFF
TRBV12-2	TRBJ1-1	CASRLSPTPCHEAFF
TRBV10-3	TRBJ1-1	CAISESRSTEAFF
TRBV15	TRBJ2-2	CATSREPRLAGELFF
TRBV3-1/TRBV3-2	TRBJ1-4	CASSQGREEKLFF
TRBV7-9	TRBJ2-7	CASSLVGGYEQYF
TRBV29-1	TRBJ1-5	CSVGFGTGGMGQPQHF
TRBV10-3	TRBJ2-3	CAISETGTSGGGTDTQYF
TRBV10-3	TRBJ2-2	CAISVRASTGELFF
TRBV29-1	TRBJ1-2	CSVDRTGNYGYTF
TRBV24-1	TRBJ2-1	CATSDRLESSYNEQFF
TRBV20-1	TRBJ2-1	CSASYSGGEYNEQFF
TRBV2	TRBJ1-1	CASSETGGTEAFF
TRBV19	TRBJ1-1	CASSAQGPFNTEAFF
TRBV28	TRBJ1-5	CASSLALGTGNQPQHF
TRBV19	TRBJ2-2	CASSIGSARNTGELFF
TRBV28	TRBJ1-2	CASSLTVGGNGYTF
TRBV19	TRBJ1-4	CASSIDGATNEKLFF
TRBV5-8	TRBJ1-5	CASSLRGAQGDNQPQHF
TRBV19	TRBJ1-1	CASSSLANTEAFF
TRBV15	TRBJ2-5	CATSSHNQETQYF
TRBV15	TRBJ2-5	CATSRPGLALETQYF
TRBV7-8	TRBJ2-1	CASSLDTSGEQFF
TRBV12-3/TRBV12-4	TRBJ1-1	CASSRTGAGEAFF
TRBV10-3	TRBJ2-5	CAISESGQSQETQYF
TRBV19	TRBJ2-3	CASSPRLAGGTDTQYF
TRBV6-4	TRBJ1-2	CASRETGAPGGYTF
TRBV24-1	TRBJ2-3	CATSAPRGQTRTDTQYF
TRBV28	TRBJ1-4	CASSLGPPNEKLFF
TRBV27	TRBJ1-5	CASSPDRGYNQPQHF
TRBV7-2	TRBJ2-7	CASSTGTAYSYEQYF
TRBV9	TRBJ2-2	CASSVLASGTGELFF
TRBV4-2	TRBJ1-1	CASSQVAENTEAFF
TRBV13	TRBJ1-1	CASSSGNTEAFF
TRBV18	TRBJ2-7	CASSPIRGLAGEGEQYF
TRBV19	TRBJ1-5	CASSIDRSQPQHF
TRBV30	TRBJ1-1	CAWSQGQGGTEAFF
TRBV2	TRBJ2-5	CASSATSGSRETQYF
TRBV30	TRBJ1-5	CAWSQGTGQPQHF